This T cell receptor (beta chain) was obtained from a study of PD-1 blockade in classical Hodgkin lymphoma. Whole-study findings and limits: Individuals initiating nivolumab under 1 year after ASCT were excluded.

Comment on this clone: The target antigen is unknown.

TCRdb's copy holds only in-frame clones and misses some; the assay was immunoSEQ multiplex PCR. Altogether 30,000 to 35,000 clones are present, under 90% being singletons, with the ten largest covering about 0.8%. The CDR3 is 15 residues long. In germline, CDR1 is SQVTM, CDR2 ANQGSEA. After removal of 4 bases from V and 2 bases from J, the junction contained 9 bases not matched to a gene. Stated time point: cycle 4 day 1 (C4D1), after about 6 weeks of nivolumab. The patients all showed relapse after autologous stem cell transplantation, while their brentuximab vedotin exposure varied. Thawed PBMCs were the source of CD4+ T cells, purified by magnetic negative selection.

The V call is TRBV29-1, the J call TRBJ2-3; 7 bases line up with TRBD2. The sequencing used CD4+ T cells from blood, collected before the fourth cycle of nivolumab. This sequence was found in a human donor with classical Hodgkin lymphoma. Here the CDR3 reads CSVVSWGGFTDTQYF. DNA for the CDR3: TGCAGCGTTGTGTCCTGGGGGGGGTTCACAGATACGCAGTATTTT.